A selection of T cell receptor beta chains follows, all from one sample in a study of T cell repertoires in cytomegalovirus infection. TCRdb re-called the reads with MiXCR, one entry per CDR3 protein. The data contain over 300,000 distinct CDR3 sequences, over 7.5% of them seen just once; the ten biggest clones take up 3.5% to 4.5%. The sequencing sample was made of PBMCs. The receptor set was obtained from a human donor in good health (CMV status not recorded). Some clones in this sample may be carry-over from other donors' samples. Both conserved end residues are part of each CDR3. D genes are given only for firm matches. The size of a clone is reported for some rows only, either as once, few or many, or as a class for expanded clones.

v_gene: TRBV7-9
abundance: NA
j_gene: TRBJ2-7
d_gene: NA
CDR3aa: CASSYSGRQYF
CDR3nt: TGTGCCAGCAGCTATAGCGGTAGGCAGTACTTC

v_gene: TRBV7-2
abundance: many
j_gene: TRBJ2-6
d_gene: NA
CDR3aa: CASSLQAGLRSRANVLTF
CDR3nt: TGTGCCAGCAGCTTACAGGCAGGACTACGCTCTAGGGCCAACGTCCTGACTTTC

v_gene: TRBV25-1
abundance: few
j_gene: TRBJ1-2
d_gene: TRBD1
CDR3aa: CASGQGFGYTF
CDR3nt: TGTGCCAGCGGACAGGGGTTTGGCTACACCTTC

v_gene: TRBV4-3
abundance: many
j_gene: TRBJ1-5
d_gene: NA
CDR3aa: CASSQDWYSNQPQHF
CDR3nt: TGCGCCAGCAGCCAAGATTGGTATAGCAATCAGCCCCAGCATTTT

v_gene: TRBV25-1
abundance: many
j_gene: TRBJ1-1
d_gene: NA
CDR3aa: CASSDYKGPNTEAFF
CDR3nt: TGTGCCAGCAGTGATTACAAGGGGCCGAACACTGAAGCTTTCTTT

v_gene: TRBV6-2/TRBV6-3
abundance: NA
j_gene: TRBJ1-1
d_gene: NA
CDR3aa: CASSYPLNTEAFF
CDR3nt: TGTGCCAGCAGTTATCCTCTGAACACTGAAGCTTTCTTT

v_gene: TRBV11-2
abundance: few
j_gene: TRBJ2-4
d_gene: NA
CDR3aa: CASSLGRWGTSRENIQYF
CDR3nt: TGTGCCAGCAGCTTAGGACGATGGGGGACATCCAGGGAAAACATTCAGTACTTC

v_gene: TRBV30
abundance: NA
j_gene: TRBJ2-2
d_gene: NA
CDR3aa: CAWKGPRAGELFF
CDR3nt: TGTGCCTGGAAGGGACCGAGGGCCGGGGAGCTGTTTTTT

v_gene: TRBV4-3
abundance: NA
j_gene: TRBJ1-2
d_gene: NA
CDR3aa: CASSQVMDSYGYTF
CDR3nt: TGCGCCAGCAGCCAAGTTATGGACAGTTATGGCTACACCTTC

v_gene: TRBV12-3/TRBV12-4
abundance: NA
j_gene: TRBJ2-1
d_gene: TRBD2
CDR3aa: CASSATSGGAGEQFF
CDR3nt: TGTGCCAGCAGTGCTACTAGCGGGGGGGCCGGGGAGCAGTTCTTC

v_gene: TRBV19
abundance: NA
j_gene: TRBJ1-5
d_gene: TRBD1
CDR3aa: CASSTQGQGLNQPQHF
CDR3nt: TGTGCCAGTAGTACCCAGGGACAGGGGTTAAATCAGCCCCAGCATTTT

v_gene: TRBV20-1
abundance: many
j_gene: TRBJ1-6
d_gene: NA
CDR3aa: CSAREGTTPLHF
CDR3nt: TGCAGTGCTAGAGAGGGAACGACACCCCTCCACTTT

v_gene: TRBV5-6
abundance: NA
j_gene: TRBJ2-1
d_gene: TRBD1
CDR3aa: CASEGQNYNEQFF
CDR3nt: TGTGCCAGTGAGGGACAGAACTACAATGAGCAGTTCTTC

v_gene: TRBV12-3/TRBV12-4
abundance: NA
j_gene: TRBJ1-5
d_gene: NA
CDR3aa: CASSSPGTHQPQHF
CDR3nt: TGTGCCAGCAGTTCGCCTGGGACGCATCAGCCCCAGCATTTT

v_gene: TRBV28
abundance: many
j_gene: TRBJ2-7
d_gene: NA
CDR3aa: CASRGIRGSRRGTYEQYF
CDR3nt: TGTGCCAGCAGAGGGATCCGGGGGTCTCGGCGGGGAACCTACGAGCAGTACTTC

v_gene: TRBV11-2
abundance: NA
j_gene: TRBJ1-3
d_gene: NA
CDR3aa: CASSPGDGLSSGNTIYF
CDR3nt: TGTGCCAGCAGCCCAGGGGACGGCCTCTCCTCTGGAAACACCATATATTTT

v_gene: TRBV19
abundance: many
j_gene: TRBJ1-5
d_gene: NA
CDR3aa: CASSIGVSNQPQHF
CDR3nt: TGTGCCAGTAGTATAGGGGTCAGCAATCAGCCCCAGCATTTT

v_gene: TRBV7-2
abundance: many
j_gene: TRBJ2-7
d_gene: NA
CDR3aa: CASSSFSLDEQYF
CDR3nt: TGTGCCAGCAGCTCTTTTTCGTTGGACGAGCAGTACTTC

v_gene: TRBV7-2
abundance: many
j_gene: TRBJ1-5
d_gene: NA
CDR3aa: CASSLAGGGDQPQHF
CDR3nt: TGTGCCAGCAGCTTAGCTGGGGGGGGGGATCAGCCCCAGCATTTT

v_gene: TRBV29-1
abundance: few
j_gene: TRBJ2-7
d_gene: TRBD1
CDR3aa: CSVQGTGGPYEQYF
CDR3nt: TGCAGCGTACAAGGGACAGGGGGGCCCTACGAGCAGTACTTC

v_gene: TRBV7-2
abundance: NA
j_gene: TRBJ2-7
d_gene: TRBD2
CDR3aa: CASSRELAGGPRAYEQYF
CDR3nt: TGTGCCAGCAGCCGCGAACTAGCGGGAGGGCCGAGGGCCTACGAGCAGTACTTC

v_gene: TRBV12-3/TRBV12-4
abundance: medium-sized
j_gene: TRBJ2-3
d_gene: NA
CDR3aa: CASTNKGLTDTQYF
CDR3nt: TGTGCCAGCACCAACAAGGGTCTCACAGATACGCAGTATTTT

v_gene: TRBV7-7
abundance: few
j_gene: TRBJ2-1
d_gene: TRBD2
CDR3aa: CASSLSGGSGYNEQFF
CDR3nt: TGTGCCAGCAGCCTCTCGGGGGGAAGTGGGTACAATGAGCAGTTCTTC

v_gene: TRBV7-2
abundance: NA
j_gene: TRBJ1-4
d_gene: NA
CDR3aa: CASSLATEIGEKLFF
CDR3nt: TGTGCCAGCAGCTTAGCGACAGAGATCGGTGAAAAACTGTTTTTT

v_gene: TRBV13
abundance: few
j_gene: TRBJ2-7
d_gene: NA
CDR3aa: CASSSGDTAHEQYF
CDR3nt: TGTGCCAGCAGCTCTGGGGACACCGCCCACGAGCAGTACTTC

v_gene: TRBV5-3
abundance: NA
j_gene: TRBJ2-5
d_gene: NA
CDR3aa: CASSFRPGGETQYF
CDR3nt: TGTGCCAGCAGCTTTCGGCCCGGCGGGGAGACCCAGTACTTC

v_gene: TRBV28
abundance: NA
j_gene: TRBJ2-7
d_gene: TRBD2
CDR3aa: CASSPAGLAAYEQYF
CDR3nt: TGTGCCAGCAGTCCGGCGGGACTAGCGGCTTACGAGCAGTACTTC

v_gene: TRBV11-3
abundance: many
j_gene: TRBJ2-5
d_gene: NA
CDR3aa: CASSLGYRQGGETQYF
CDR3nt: TGTGCCAGCAGCTTGGGATATCGGCAGGGTGGCGAGACCCAGTACTTC

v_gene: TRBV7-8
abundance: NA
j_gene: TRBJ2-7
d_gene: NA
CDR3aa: CASSLTRERRSYEQYF
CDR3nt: TGTGCCAGCAGCTTAACCCGGGAAAGAAGAAGCTACGAGCAGTACTTC

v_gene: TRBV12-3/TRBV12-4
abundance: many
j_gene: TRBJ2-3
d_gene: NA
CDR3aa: CASSLGMADTQYF
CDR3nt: TGTGCCAGCAGTTTAGGAATGGCAGATACGCAGTATTTT

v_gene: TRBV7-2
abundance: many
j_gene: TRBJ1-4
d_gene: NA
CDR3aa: CASSLVGRENEKLFF
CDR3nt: TGTGCCAGCAGCTTAGTCGGCAGGGAAAACGAAAAACTGTTTTTT

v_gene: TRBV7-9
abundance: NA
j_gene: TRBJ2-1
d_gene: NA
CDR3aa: CASSFGQGPYNEQFF
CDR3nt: TGTGCCAGCAGCTTCGGTCAGGGTCCCTACAATGAGCAGTTCTTC

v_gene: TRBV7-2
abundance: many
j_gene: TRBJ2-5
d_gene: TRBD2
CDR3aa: CASSQRGGASGGQETQYF
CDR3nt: TGTGCCAGCAGCCAAAGGGGGGGGGCTAGCGGGGGGCAAGAGACCCAGTACTTC

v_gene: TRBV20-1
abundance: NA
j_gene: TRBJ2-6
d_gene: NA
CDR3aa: CSACESGAFSGANVLTF
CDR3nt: TGCAGTGCTTGCGAGTCGGGGGCCTTCTCTGGGGCCAACGTCCTGACTTTC

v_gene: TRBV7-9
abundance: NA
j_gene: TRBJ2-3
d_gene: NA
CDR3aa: CASSSDVITTDTQYF
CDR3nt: TGTGCCAGCTCCTCGGACGTAATTACCACAGATACGCAGTATTTT